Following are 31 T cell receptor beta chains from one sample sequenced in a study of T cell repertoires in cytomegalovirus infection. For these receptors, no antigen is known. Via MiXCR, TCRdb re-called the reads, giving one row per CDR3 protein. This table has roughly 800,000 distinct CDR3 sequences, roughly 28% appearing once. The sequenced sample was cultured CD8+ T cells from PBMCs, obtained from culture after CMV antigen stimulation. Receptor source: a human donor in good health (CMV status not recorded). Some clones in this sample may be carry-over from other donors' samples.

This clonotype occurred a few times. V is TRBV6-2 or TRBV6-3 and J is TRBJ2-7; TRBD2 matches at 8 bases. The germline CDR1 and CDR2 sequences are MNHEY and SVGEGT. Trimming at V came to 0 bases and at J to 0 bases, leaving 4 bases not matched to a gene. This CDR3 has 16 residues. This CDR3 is CASSYSRGEDSYEQYV. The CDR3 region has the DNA TGTGCCAGCAGTTACTCGCGGGGGGAAGACTCCTACGAGCAGTACGTC.

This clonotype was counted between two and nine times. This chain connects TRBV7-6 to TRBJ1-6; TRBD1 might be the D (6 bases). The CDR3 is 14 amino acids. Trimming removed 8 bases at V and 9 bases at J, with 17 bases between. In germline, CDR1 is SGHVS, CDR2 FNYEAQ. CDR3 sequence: CASGTGSRGSPLHF. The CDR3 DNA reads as TGTGCCAGCGGGACGGGGAGCAGGGGTTCACCCCTCCACTTT.

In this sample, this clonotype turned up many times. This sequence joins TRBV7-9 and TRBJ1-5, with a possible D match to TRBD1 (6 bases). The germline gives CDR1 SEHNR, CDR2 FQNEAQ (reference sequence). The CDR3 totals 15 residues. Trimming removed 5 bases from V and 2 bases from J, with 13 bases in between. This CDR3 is CASSLGGQRNQPQHF. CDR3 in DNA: TGTGCCAGCAGCCTCGGGGGGCAACGCAATCAGCCCCAGCATTTT.

Written as DNA, the CDR3 is TGTGCCAGCACCATTGAGGTAGGAGAGAAGTTTACCTACGAGCAGTACTTC. Translated, it gives CASTIEVGEKFTYEQYF. V usage is TRBV12-3 or TRBV12-4 and J usage is TRBJ2-7; no clear D. This CDR3 comprises 17 residues. Trimming stripped 7 bases from V and 2 bases from J, with 24 bases between.

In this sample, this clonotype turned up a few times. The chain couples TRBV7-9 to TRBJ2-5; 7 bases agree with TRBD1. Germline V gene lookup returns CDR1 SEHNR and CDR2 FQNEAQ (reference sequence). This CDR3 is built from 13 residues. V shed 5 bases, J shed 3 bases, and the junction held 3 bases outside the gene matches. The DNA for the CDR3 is TGTGCCAGCAGCGAGCAGGGGGAAGAGACCCAGTACTTC. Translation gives CASSEQGEETQYF.

The CDR3 nucleotides read TGCGCCAGCAGCCAAGAAATCGTTGAGAAAAATCAGCCCCAGCATTTT. Encoded protein: CASSQEIVEKNQPQHF. This rearrangement joins TRBV4-1 to TRBJ1-5, with D uncertain. Trimming stripped 0 bases from V and 4 bases from J, with 13 bases between. The CDR3 has 16 amino acids. Germline V CDR1 and CDR2: MGHRA, YSYEKL.

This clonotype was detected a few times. CDR3 in DNA: TGTGCCAGCAGTCCGATTGAGGGGACGGGGACCCAGTACTTC. Translation gives CASSPIEGTGTQYF. The chain has TRBV6-9 and TRBJ2-5; D may match TRBD1 or TRBD2 (5 bases each). Trimming shortened V by 5 bases and J by 7 bases, and 17 bases separated the two germline ends. This CDR3 comprises 14 residues. Germline CDR1 is MNHGY and CDR2 is SVAAGI.

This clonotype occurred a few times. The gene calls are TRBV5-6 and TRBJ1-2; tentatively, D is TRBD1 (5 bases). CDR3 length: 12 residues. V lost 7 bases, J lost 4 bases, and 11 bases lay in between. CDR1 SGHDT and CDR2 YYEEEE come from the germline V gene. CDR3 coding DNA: TGTGCCAGCTCTGGGACTTCCTATGGCTACACCTTC. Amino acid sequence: CASSGTSYGYTF.

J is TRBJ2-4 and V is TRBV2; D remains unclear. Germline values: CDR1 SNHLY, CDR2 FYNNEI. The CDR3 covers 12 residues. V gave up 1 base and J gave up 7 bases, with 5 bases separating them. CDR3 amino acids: CASSEGVNIQYF. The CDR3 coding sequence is TGTGCCAGCAGTGAAGGGGTGAACATTCAGTACTTC.

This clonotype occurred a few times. CDR3 DNA sequence: TGTGCCAGCAGTTACTCGGGAGGGCCCTACCTCTCGATGAACACTGAAGCTTTCTTT. This sequence encodes CASSYSGGPYLSMNTEAFF. The V call is TRBV6-5, the J call TRBJ1-1; D is unresolved. CDR3 length: 19 amino acids. Trimming cost V 0 bases and J 0 bases, with 20 bases left between them. Germline-derived CDR1 and CDR2 are MNHEY and SVGAGI.

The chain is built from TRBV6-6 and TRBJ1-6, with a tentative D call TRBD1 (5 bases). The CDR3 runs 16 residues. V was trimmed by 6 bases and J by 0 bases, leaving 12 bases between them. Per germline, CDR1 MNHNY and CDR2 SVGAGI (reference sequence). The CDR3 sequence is CASRTDISSYNSPLHF. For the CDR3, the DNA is TGTGCCAGCAGGACAGATATTAGCTCCTATAATTCACCCCTCCACTTT.

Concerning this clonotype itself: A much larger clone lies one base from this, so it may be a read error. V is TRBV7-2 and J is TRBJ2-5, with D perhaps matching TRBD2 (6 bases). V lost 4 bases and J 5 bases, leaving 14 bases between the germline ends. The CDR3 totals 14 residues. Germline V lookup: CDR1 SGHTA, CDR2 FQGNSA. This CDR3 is CASSSTIGRETQYF. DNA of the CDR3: TGTGCCAGCAGCTCGACAATAGGGAGGGAGACCCAGTACTTC.

The CDR3 is CASKISGGPRETQYF. CDR3 in DNA: TGTGCCAGCAAAATTAGCGGGGGGCCTCGGGAGACCCAGTACTTC. The genes are TRBV6-1 and TRBJ2-5; 10 nucleotides line up with TRBD2. Losses at the gene ends were 7 bases for V and 5 bases for J; bases not matched to a gene: 10. CDR3 length: 15 residues. The germline CDR1 and CDR2 sequences are MNHNS and SASEGT.

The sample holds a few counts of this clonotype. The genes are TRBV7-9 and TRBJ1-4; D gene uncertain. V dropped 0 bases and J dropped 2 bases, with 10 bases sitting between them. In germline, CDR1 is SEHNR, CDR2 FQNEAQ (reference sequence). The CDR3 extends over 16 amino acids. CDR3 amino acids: CASSLATGATNEKLFF. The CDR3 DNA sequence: TGTGCCAGCAGCTTAGCCACGGGAGCGACTAATGAAAAACTGTTTTTT.

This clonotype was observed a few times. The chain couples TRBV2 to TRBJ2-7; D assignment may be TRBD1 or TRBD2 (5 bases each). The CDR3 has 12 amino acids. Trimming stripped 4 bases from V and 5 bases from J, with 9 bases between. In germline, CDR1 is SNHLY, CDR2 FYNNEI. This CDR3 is CASSGDVNEQYF. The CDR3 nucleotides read TGTGCCAGCAGTGGGGACGTCAACGAGCAGTACTTC.

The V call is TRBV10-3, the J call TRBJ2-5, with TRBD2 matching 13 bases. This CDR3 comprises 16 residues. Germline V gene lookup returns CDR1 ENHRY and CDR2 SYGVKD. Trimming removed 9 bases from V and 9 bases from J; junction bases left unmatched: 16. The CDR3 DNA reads TGTGCCATTCCGTCGACTAGCGGGGGGCTAGACGCCTCCCAGTACTTC. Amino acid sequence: CAIPSTSGGLDASQYF.

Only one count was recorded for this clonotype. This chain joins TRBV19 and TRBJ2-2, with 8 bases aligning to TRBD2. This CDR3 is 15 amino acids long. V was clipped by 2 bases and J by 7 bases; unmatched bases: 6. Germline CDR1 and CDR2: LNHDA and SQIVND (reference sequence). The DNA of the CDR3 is TGTGCCAGTAGTATAAGCGGGGGCTTTGGCGGGGAGCTGTTTTTT. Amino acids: CASSISGGFGGELFF.

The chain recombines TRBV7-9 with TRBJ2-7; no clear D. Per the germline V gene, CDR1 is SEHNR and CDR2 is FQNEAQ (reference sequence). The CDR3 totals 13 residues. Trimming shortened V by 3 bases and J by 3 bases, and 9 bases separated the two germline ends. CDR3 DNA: TGTGCCAGCAGCTTTGAGAATAACTACGAGCAGTACGTC. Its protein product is CASSFENNYEQYV.

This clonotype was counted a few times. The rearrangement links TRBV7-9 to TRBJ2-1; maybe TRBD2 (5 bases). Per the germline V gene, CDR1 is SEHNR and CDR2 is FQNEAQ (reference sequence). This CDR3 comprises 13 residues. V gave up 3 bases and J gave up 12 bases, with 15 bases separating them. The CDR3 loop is CASSLSLPEGQFF. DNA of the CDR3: TGTGCCAGCAGCTTGAGTCTGCCTGAGGGGCAGTTCTTC.

The CDR3 nucleotides read TGTGCCAGCAGACCCCCAGGACAGGGGGAGTATCAGCCCCAGCATTTT. As protein: CASRPPGQGEYQPQHF. This chain connects TRBV6-2 or TRBV6-3 to TRBJ1-5; 10 nucleotides match TRBD1. CDR3 length: 16 residues. Germline-derived CDR1 and CDR2 are MNHEY and SVGEGT. With V trimmed by 6 bases and J by 5 bases, 10 bases remained unmatched.

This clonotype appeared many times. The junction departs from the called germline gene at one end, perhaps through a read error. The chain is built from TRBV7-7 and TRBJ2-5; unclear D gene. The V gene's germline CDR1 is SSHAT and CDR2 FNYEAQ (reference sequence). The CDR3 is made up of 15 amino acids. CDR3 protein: CASSLGAGRQETQYF. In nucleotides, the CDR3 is TGTGCTAGCAGCTTAGGCGCTGGACGTCAAGAGACCCAGTACTTC.

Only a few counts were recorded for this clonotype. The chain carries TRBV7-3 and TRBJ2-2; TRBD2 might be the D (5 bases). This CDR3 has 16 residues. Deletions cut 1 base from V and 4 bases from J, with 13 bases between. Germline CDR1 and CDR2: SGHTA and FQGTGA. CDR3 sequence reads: CASSLSRGEGTGELFF. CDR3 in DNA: TGTGCCAGCAGCTTAAGTCGCGGAGAGGGCACCGGGGAGCTGTTTTTT.

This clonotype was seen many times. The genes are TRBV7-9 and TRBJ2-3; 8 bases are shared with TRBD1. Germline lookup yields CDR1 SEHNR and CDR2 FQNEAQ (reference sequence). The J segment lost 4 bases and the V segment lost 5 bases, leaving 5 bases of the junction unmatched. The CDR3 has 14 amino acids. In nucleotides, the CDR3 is TGTGCCAGCAGCATCTTGGACAGGGCAGATACGCAGTATTTT. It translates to CASSILDRADTQYF.

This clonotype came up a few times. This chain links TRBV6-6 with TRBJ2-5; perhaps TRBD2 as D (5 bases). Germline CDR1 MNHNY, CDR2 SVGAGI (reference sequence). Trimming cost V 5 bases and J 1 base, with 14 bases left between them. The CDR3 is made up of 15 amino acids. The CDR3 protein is CASSPTDGLQETQYF. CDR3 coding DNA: TGTGCCAGCAGTCCGACGGACGGACTCCAAGAGACCCAGTACTTC.

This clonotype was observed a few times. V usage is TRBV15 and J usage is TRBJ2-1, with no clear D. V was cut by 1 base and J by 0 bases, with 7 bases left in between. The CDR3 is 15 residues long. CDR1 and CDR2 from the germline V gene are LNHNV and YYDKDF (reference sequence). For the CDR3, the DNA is TGTGCCACCAGCAGAGCCCGGAGCTCCTACAATGAGCAGTTCTTC. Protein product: CATSRARSSYNEQFF.

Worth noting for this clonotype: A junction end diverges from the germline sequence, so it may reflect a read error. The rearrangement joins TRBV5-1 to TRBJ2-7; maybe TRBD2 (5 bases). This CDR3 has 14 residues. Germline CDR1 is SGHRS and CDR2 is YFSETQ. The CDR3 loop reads CASSSGLVAYEQYF. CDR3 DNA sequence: TGCGCTAGCAGCTCAGGACTTGTGGCCTACGAGCAGTACTTC.

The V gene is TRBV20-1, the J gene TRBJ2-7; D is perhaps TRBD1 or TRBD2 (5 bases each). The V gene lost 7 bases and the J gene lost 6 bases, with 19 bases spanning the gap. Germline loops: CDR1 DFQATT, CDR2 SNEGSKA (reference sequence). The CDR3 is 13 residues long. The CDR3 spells CSVTGRGMVEQYF. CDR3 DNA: TGCAGTGTCACAGGTAGAGGGATGGTCGAGCAGTACTTC.

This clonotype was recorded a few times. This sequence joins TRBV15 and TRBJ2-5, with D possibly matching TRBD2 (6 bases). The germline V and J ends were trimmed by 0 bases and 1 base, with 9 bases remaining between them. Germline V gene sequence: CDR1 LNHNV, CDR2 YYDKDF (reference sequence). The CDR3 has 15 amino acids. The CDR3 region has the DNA TGTGCCACCAGCAGAGAACGGCGGGGCCAAGAGACCCAGTACTTC. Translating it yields CATSRERRGQETQYF.

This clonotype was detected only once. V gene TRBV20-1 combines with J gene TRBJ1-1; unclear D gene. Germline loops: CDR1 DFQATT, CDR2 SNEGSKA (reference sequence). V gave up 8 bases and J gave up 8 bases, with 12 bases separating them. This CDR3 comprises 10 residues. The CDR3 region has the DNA TGCAGTTTTATAGGGTGGGAAGCTTTCTTT. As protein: CSFIGWEAFF.

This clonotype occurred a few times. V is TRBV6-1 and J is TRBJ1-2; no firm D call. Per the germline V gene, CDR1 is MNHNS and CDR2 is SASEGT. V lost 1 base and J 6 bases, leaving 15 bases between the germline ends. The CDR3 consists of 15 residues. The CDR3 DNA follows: TGTGCCAGCAGTGAAGATAAGGTCGGGTTAGATGGCTACACCTTC. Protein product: CASSEDKVGLDGYTF.

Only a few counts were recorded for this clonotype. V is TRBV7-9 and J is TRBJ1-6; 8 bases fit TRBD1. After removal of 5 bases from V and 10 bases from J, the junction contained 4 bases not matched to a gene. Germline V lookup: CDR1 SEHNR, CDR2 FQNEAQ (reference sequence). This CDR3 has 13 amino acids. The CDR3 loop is CASSPGTGSPLHF. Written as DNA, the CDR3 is TGTGCCAGCAGCCCGGGGACAGGCTCACCCCTCCACTTT.